Below are 18 T cell receptor beta chains sequenced from a single sample in a study of blood T cells in healthy people across ages. The second PCR ran about 6 to 11 cycles with a sample-barcoded 5' primer and J-beta primers. TCRdb used MiXCR to reprocess the 5' RACE reads, holding one entry per CDR3 protein. This table holds about 1,000,000 distinct CDR3 sequences, less than 50% found once. Sequenced input: blood. The receptors were gathered from a woman in her fifties or sixties in good health.

CDR3 nucleotide sequence: TGTGCCAGCAGTTTAGATGGGACTAGCGGGAGCAATGAGCAGTACTTC. Translating gives CASSLDGTSGSNEQYF. The chain joins TRBV27 to TRBJ2-7, with 14 bases lining up with TRBD2. Losses at the gene ends were 2 bases for V and 7 bases for J; bases not matched to a gene: 7. The CDR3 extends over 16 amino acids. Germline V gene lookup returns CDR1 MNHEY and CDR2 SMNVEV (reference sequence).

The chain uses TRBV27 and TRBJ2-1, with D possibly called TRBD1 or TRBD2 (6 bases each). The CDR3 contains 15 residues. Between the trimmed V and J ends, which lost 7 bases and 7 bases, there was a span of 20 bases. Germline CDR1 and CDR2: MNHEY and SMNVEV (reference sequence). The DNA of the CDR3 is TGTGCCAGCACCTGGACAGCCGGGGGAAGGAATGAGCAGTTCTTC. It yields the protein CASTWTAGGRNEQFF.

V is TRBV21-1 and J is TRBJ2-5; the table's D call, TRBD1, has no DNA check behind it. TRBV21-1 is deemed a pseudogene. The CDR3 has 13 amino acids. CDR3 coding DNA: TGTGCCAGCAGCGATCCGGGTCTGGGTGAGCAGTACTTC. It specifies CASSDPGLGEQYF.

The J gene is TRBJ2-1, the V gene TRBV24-1, with 9 bases identical to TRBD2. This CDR3 contains 15 residues. The ends lost 5 bases at V and 8 bases at J; junction bases unmatched: 9. CDR1 is KGHDR, CDR2 SFDVKD, per germline. CDR3 sequence: CATSGGGRAVDEQFF. The DNA for the CDR3 is TGTGCCACCAGTGGGGGCGGGAGGGCCGTAGATGAGCAGTTCTTC.

The chain carries TRBV13 and TRBJ2-1, with 9 positions matching TRBD2. The trim removed 1 base at V and 2 bases at J, leaving 6 bases unmatched. CDR1 is PRHDT, CDR2 FYEKMQ, per germline (reference sequence). The CDR3 runs to 17 residues. The CDR3, as DNA: TGTGCCAGCAGCTTAGCAGGAGCGGGAGGACCCTACAATGAGCAGTTCTTC. The encoded protein is CASSLAGAGGPYNEQFF.

Only a few counts were recorded for this clonotype. The rearrangement links TRBV12-3 or TRBV12-4 to TRBJ1-2; 7 positions agree with TRBD1. The CDR3 is 12 residues long. V lost 6 bases, J lost 7 bases, and 5 bases stayed unmatched. The CDR3 DNA reads as TGTGCCAGCAGCTCCACAGGGGTTGGCTACACCTTC. Translated: CASSSTGVGYTF.

The rearrangement joins TRBV12-3 or TRBV12-4 to TRBJ2-1; TRBD2 matches 16 bases. V was clipped by 5 bases and J by 9 bases; unmatched bases: 7. The CDR3 covers 16 residues. CDR3 sequence (DNA): TGTGCCAGCAGTCGCCAGGGACTAGCGGGAGGGACTGAGCAGTTCTTC. Encoded protein: CASSRQGLAGGTEQFF.

This clonotype was counted only a few times. The chain combines TRBV27 with TRBJ2-7, with D possibly being TRBD2 (5 bases). The V gene lost 1 base and the J gene lost 3 bases, with 13 bases spanning the gap. CDR1 is MNHEY, CDR2 SMNVEV, per germline (reference sequence). The CDR3 loop spans 15 amino acids. In DNA, the CDR3 is TGTGCCAGCAGTTTATGGCCGGGGTTGGGCTACGAGCAGTACTTC. Protein sequence: CASSLWPGLGYEQYF.

V gene TRBV20-1 combines with J gene TRBJ2-5; 7 bases map to TRBD2. The end of the DNA aligns better with TRBJ2-7, so the J call may be wrong. The germline V gene encodes CDR1 DFQATT and CDR2 SNEGSKA (reference sequence). CDR3 size: 11 residues. CDR3 sequence (DNA): TGCAGTGCCCGGGAGGAACGCGAGCAGTACTTC. It is translated as CSAREEREQYF.

V is TRBV7-6 and J is TRBJ2-7; 14 bases map to TRBD2. Unmatched junction bases numbered 7, after V lost 5 bases and J lost 4 bases. Germline V lookup: CDR1 SGHVS, CDR2 FNYEAQ. The CDR3 spans 16 residues. CDR3 DNA: TGTGCCAGCAGCAGACTAGCGGGAGGGCCGAGTTACGAGCAGTACTTC. Translated, it gives CASSRLAGGPSYEQYF. The full variable domain, rest sourced from reference TRBV7-6 and TRBJ2-7, is GAGVSQSPRYKVTKRGQDVALRCDPISGHVSLYWYRQALGQGPEFLTYFNYEAQQDKSGLPNDRFSAERPEGSISTLTIQRTEQRDSAMYRCASSRLAGGPSYEQYFGPGTRLTVT.

The chain carries TRBV7-9 and TRBJ2-5; possible D gene TRBD1, 6 bases. The CDR3 has 17 amino acids. In germline, CDR1 is SEHNR, CDR2 FQNEAQ (reference sequence). The V and J ends lost 4 bases and 7 bases respectively, with 25 bases between them. The CDR3 spells CASSSADSQIDKWTQYF. In nucleotides, the CDR3 is TGTGCCAGCAGCTCCGCGGACAGCCAGATTGACAAATGGACCCAGTACTTC.

This clonotype has just a few counts. The J gene is TRBJ2-4, the V gene TRBV7-6; D is unresolved. This CDR3 has 19 amino acids. Trimming removed 2 bases from V and 0 bases from J, with 20 bases in between. Germline CDR1 and CDR2: SGHVS and FNYEAQ. In DNA, the CDR3 is TGTGCCAGCAGCTTAAATCCAGCCCACATTAGACTAGCCAAAAACATTCAGTACTTC. The encoded protein is CASSLNPAHIRLAKNIQYF.

In its sample, this clonotype was seen once. Given a much more abundant clone one base away, this may be a read error. J is TRBJ2-5 and V is TRBV29-1; 15 nucleotides agree with TRBD2. The CDR3 extends over 16 amino acids. The germline gives CDR1 SQVTM, CDR2 ANQGSEA. Here the CDR3 DNA reads TGCAGCGCCCCGGGACTAGCGGGAGGTTCTCAAGAGACCCGGTACTTC. It is translated as CSAPGLAGGSQETRYF.

Concerning this clonotype: This sequence may be a read error, since a much larger clone differs from it by one base. This chain joins TRBV12-3 or TRBV12-4 and TRBJ2-5; TRBD1 might be the D (5 bases). This CDR3 contains 11 residues. V lost 2 bases and J 10 bases, leaving 8 bases between the germline ends. The CDR3 spells CASSLKGHQYF. CDR3 coding DNA: TGTGCCAGCAGTTTAAAGGGGCACCAGTACTTC.

The chain carries TRBV5-8 and TRBJ2-1; TRBD2 is a possible D gene (5 bases). The ends were cut back, 1 base at V and 7 bases at J, with 15 bases in the middle. This CDR3 comprises 15 residues. CDR1 and CDR2 from the germline V gene are SGHTS and YDEGEE. The CDR3 nucleotides are TGTGCCAGCAGCTTGTCCGGGATTTTTTTAAATGAGCAGTTCTTC. Its translation is CASSLSGIFLNEQFF.

This rearrangement joins TRBV12-3 or TRBV12-4 to TRBJ2-2; TRBD1 matches 11 bases. Germline trimming cut 6 bases from V and 4 bases from J; bases unmatched to any gene: 10. This CDR3 is built from 17 residues. In nucleotides, the CDR3 is TGTGCCAGCAGACATCCCCCGGGACAGGGGGTCACCGGGGAGCTGTTTTTT. Translating it yields CASRHPPGQGVTGELFF.

This clonotype was seen a handful of times. The CDR3 bases are TGTGCCAGCAGCTTAGCCCCAGCCGGCGAGCAGTACTTC. This encodes CASSLAPAGEQYF. V usage is TRBV11-1 and J usage is TRBJ2-7; D gene ambiguous. CDR1 and CDR2 (germline): SGHAT, FQDESV (reference sequence). The ends were cut back, 0 bases at V and 6 bases at J, with 9 bases in the middle. The length of the CDR3 is 13 residues.

The V call is TRBV28, the J call TRBJ2-1; TRBD2 might be the D (6 bases). The J call may be in error: the DNA end matches TRBJ2-7 better. The germline V gene encodes CDR1 MDHEN and CDR2 SYDVKM. The CDR3 length is 15 residues. The CDR3 DNA reads TGTGCCAGCAGCTCCGGGACTTACTCCTACAATGAGCAGTACTTC. This gives the protein CASSSGTYSYNEQYF.